This T cell receptor (beta chain) appears in the sequencing data of a study of cytomegalovirus exposure and HLA in healthy donors (dated by TCRdb to the late 2010s). Study-wide context: In an earlier analysis of roughly 590 of the donors, 276 Gb of sequence data and 117 million unique TCR beta sequences from roughly 180 million T cells were reported. Class I and class II HLA loci were covered by the typing at four-digit resolution. An earlier analysis of about 600 of the donors used high-throughput TCR beta sequencing to judge whether each TCR beta V gene segment behaved as functional or pseudogenic. The later analysis used no new phenotypic data to find candidate immune exposures, relying instead on TCR beta sequences and their occurrence across donors. An early release covering 500 to 750 HLA-typed donors comprised approximately 290 gigabases of sequencing data and 85 million to 100 million unique TCR sequences. A separate validation cohort of about 110 different subjects was used in addition to the roughly 640-subject first cohort. In a later genetic analysis, genome-wide SNP genotypes for about three fifths of the roughly 670 donors were used, and that subset was treated as a discovery cohort. The study used immunosequencing to profile the T cell repertoires of around 600 subjects and linked those repertoires to cytomegalovirus serostatus. Of the roughly 400 genotyped donors, 81% fell in the genetic ancestry cluster associated with self-reported Caucasian donors. Typing coverage varied by locus: 629-630 donors for A, B, C, DRB1 and DQB1; approximately 500 for DQA1; more than 600 for DPA1; 450 to 480 for DPB1. To study patterns of TCR occurrence, a later analysis re-analyzed previously published TCR beta repertoires from several hundred donors and added high-resolution HLA genotyping. The study combined high-throughput TCR immunosequencing, statistical association of individual TCRs with disease status, and machine learning to predict cytomegalovirus infection status. The study aimed to test whether cataloging public T cell receptors could reveal signatures of past pathogen exposure. Among under 450 genotyped donors of the cohort, an average of about 240,000 unique TCR beta nucleotide sequences were sequenced per donor, around 20% of them non-productive. All discovery cohort repertoires had been generated on a single sequencing platform. Because of strong linkage in the cohort, four to six DR-DQ haplotypes were treated as single units for association and clustering. Alongside the repertoire data, information on donor age, sex, ethnicity and CMV serostatus was compiled.

A remark on this clone: No cognate antigen has been identified for it. One base away there is no much larger clone; base qualities are not given.

CDR1 is given as GTSNPN and CDR2 as SVGIG, both from the germline V gene (reference sequence). From its cysteine to its phenylalanine, the CDR3 spans 15 amino acids. The entry retains the CDR3 DNA only, 45 bases that are in frame from base 1. At the junction V is shortened by 5 bases and J by 7 bases; bases outside the gene matches: 10. General study outcomes and caveats: A cluster of highly shared sequence variants was judged likely to be a technical artifact of the sequencing pipeline. In a later analysis, most CMV-associated TCR beta chains were found to appear HLA-restricted, with HLA associations seemingly driven largely by CMV exposure. A later genetic analysis associated a missense DCLRE1C variant with V-gene and J-gene trimming of TCR beta chains, and an independent cohort replicated the association. Some IMGT-functional V segments, including TRBV6-2 and TRBV6-3, could not be distinguished by the 87-base-pair reads and were therefore excluded. In this cohort, only TCR beta chains were sequenced, and detectable features were limited by the absence of alpha or paired-chain data. Immune exposure information for the cohort was limited to CMV serostatus. Strong co-occurrence of HLA alleles, especially DR and DQ, made assigning TCR associations to individual alleles difficult. In a later analysis, several top co-occurrence clusters were reported to appear linked to parvovirus B19, influenza, CMV and Epstein-Barr virus. Because counts were too low, roughly 17 rarely observed V segments, including chromosome 9 orphons, were left out of the earlier analysis of 500 to 650 of the donors. In a later analysis, the rate of TCR association differed among HLA loci, with DRB1 alleles having the most associated TCRs and HLA-C alleles having the fewest. In a later analysis, around 17,000 TCR beta sequences were associated with specific HLA alleles at a false discovery rate of 0.05. The authors suggested that the approach could potentially be extended to other disease states and immunological phenotypes. According to a later genetic analysis, donors in an Asian-associated ancestry cluster had fewer N-insertions in productive TCRs than the approximately 700-donor mean. A further reported finding was that TCR beta sequences accurately predicted the HLA-A and HLA-B alleles for most subjects in the first cohort. In a later analysis, HLA-associated TCR beta chains were found to be more clonally expanded and to have lower generation probabilities than equally common non-associated chains. In the study, approximately 150 TCR beta chains were listed as associated with cytomegalovirus. Sequencing depth was assumed to be roughly uniform across donors in the presence/absence analyses, though that assumption may not hold. Most TCR sequences were observed very rarely across donors, whereas some public TCRs were present in many individuals. Correlated functional status among segregating V segments might reflect linkage disequilibrium, but an unknown experimental factor could not be ruled out. Because HLA typing was missing for some donors at each locus, association tests included only the typed subset. In vitro tests confirmed that three of the cytomegalovirus-associated TCR beta chains recognize cytomegalovirus antigens. In an earlier analysis of approximately 600 of the donors, most TCR beta V segments were observed in productive rearrangements about 87% or about 30% of the time, broadly matching IMGT annotations. The classifier was reported to diagnose cytomegalovirus status with high specificity and sensitivity in both the original cohort and the validation cohort.

Receptor libraries were prepared by the immunoSEQ multiplex PCR assay. A mixture of 60 forward primers for TCR Vbeta segments and 13 reverse primers for TCR Jbeta segments was used in the multiplex PCR. The CDR3 region of rearranged TCR beta genes was amplified from genomic DNA with a multiplex PCR assay. Amplified TCR beta libraries were sequenced as 87-base-pair reads on the Illumina HiSeq System. The paper's data handling went like this. A later analysis counted about 76 million unique TCR beta chains across the 600 to 850 repertoires, and some 11 million of these chains were shared by at least two donors. Raw reads were error-corrected and collapsed into unique sequences with a nearest-neighbor algorithm that merged closely related sequences to remove PCR and sequencing errors. Alignment of CDR3 sequences to IMGT reference sequences was used to assign V, D and J gene segments. For a sequence to be retained, a match of at least six nucleotides to both a V gene segment and a J gene segment was required. Rearrangements were called productive when the CDR3 lacked stop codons and stayed in frame with V and J; all others were non-productive. Following IMGT convention, CDR3 was defined as the stretch from the second conserved V-encoded cysteine to the conserved J-encoded phenylalanine. The earlier analysis of about 570 of the donors excluded any sequence lacking an unambiguous match to a single V gene segment. An earlier analysis of roughly 590 of the donors called V segments functional above 56.7% productive rearrangements and segregating when the between-donor standard deviation exceeded 5%. A statistical classification framework was built to diagnose cytomegalovirus status from the catalog of TCR beta chain sequences. A later analysis assigned V and J genes by comparing TCR nucleotide sequences with IMGT/GENE-DB human TR gene sequences. Using the TCRdist pipeline, a later analysis assigned CDR3 sequences along with most-parsimonious VDJ recombination scenarios. In a later analysis, each TCR beta chain was defined by its CDR3 amino acid sequence together with its V-gene family, and reads without a unique V-gene family were excluded. As a way to deal with suspected cross-contamination and a sequencing artifact, a later analysis dropped 450 to 600 nucleotide sequences that were highly shared and had low generation probability. A later analysis calculated a clonal expansion index for each public chain from normalized within-repertoire ranks of inferred template counts. A later analysis computed generation probabilities with a VDJ recombination model fitted to out-of-frame rearrangements, and checked the results against IGoR. In a later analysis, TCR-TCR, TCR-HLA and TCR-CMV co-occurrence was scored with hypergeometric tests, and a repertoire-size bias correction was applied to TCR pairs. To estimate false discovery rates, a later analysis permuted the HLA or CMV assignments 20 times. In a later analysis, co-occurring TCRs were grouped with DBSCAN, and TCRdist sequence similarity was added when clustering was performed within HLA-allele-positive subsets. Co-occurrence clustering excluded repertoires with fewer than 30,000 or more than 120,000 public chains, plus five with anomalous nucleotide sharing. Imported from immuneACCESS, the table was reduced by TCRdb to in-frame sequences with V and J called. These copies leave out some clones; in studies compared against another copy, an unresolved V gene accounts for under half, and the cause of the remainder is not known. That table gives V, J and clone size, and the DNA gave D and trimming. The sample table lists 190,000 or so clones, roughly four fifths of them with a count of one. About 0.1% of the sample lies in the top ten.

The cohort comprised 710 or so healthy bone marrow donors. All cohort members were sampled while nominally healthy, although unrecorded immune exposures were likely present. The donor was CMV seronegative and belonged to the group of 380 or so seronegative cohort members. Each donor provided a peripheral blood sample, and peripheral blood mononuclear cells were used for TCR beta sequencing. Genomic DNA was extracted from the blood cell samples with the Qiagen DNeasy Blood Extraction Kit. The specimen was PBMCs. The receptor chain draws on TRBV30 and TRBJ1-6, with 8 bases aligning to TRBD1. The origin of this receptor is a boy aged 2 to 10 in good health and CMV-seronegative. The DNA sequence follows: TGTGCCTGGGGGAGGGGGACAGGCGCAAATTCACCCCTCCACTTT. This is translated as CAWGRGTGANSPLHF.